Below, 10 T cell receptor beta chains from the same sample are listed, as sequenced in a study of blood T cell repertoires in COVID-19. Assay: immunoSEQ multiplex PCR; the TCRdb copy retains only in-frame clones and omits some. The table records 100,000 to 150,000 clones, more than 80% of them present only once. Sequencing input: peripheral blood. The receptors here all came from a woman of 80 years or more with COVID-19, enrolled during active disease.

The chain recombines TRBV4-3 with TRBJ2-7; 12 positions agree with TRBD1. V was clipped by 4 bases and J by 2 bases; unmatched bases: 3. This CDR3 has 15 residues. CDR1 and CDR2 (germline): LGHNA, YSLEER. CDR3 coding DNA: TGCGCCAGCAGCCGAGGGACAGGGGGCACCTACGAGCAGTACTTC. As protein: CASSRGTGGTYEQYF.

V is TRBV5-4 and J is TRBJ2-7, with 10 bases lining up with TRBD2. The ends lost 1 base at V and 5 bases at J; junction bases unmatched: 12. The V gene's germline CDR1 is SGHNT and CDR2 YYREEE (reference sequence). The CDR3 runs 17 residues. CDR3 amino acids: CASSLTGVSGRSNEQYF. The CDR3 bases are TGTGCCAGCAGCTTGACAGGGGTTAGCGGGAGGTCCAACGAGCAGTACTTC. The complete variable domain, with remaining parts taken from reference TRBV5-4 and TRBJ2-7, reads ETGVTQSPTHLIKTRGQQVTLRCSSQSGHNTVSWYQQALGQGPQFIFQYYREEENGRGNFPPRFSGLQFPNYSSELNVNALELDDSALYLCASSLTGVSGRSNEQYFGPGTRLTVT.

The chain has TRBV6-2 or TRBV6-3 and TRBJ2-7; tentatively, D is TRBD2 (7 bases). V dropped 7 bases and J dropped 7 bases, with 26 bases sitting between them. The length of the CDR3 is 16 residues. Germline values: CDR1 MNHEY, CDR2 SVGEGT. The CDR3 spells CASNPIRGARQEEQYF. The CDR3 DNA reads TGTGCCAGCAACCCTATACGGGGGGCTAGGCAAGAGGAGCAGTACTTC.

This clone was counted only a few times. This chain joins TRBV7-6 and TRBJ1-4; 9 nucleotides align to TRBD1. The germline V gene encodes CDR1 SGHVS and CDR2 FNYEAQ. The CDR3 is 15 amino acids. J was trimmed by 3 bases and V by 4 bases; bases with no gene match: 3. The CDR3 DNA sequence: TGTGCCAGCAGCTCTCGGGACAGGGCTAATGAAAAACTGTTTTTT. Translating gives CASSSRDRANEKLFF.

J is TRBJ2-5 and V is TRBV28, with D unclear. Germline V lookup: CDR1 MDHEN, CDR2 SYDVKM. The ends were cut back, 4 bases at V and 2 bases at J, with 11 bases in the middle. The CDR3 runs 14 residues. CDR3 residues: CASSSRQVQETQYF. As DNA, the CDR3 is TGTGCCAGCAGTTCTCGCCAGGTGCAAGAGACCCAGTACTTC.

The chain employs TRBV14 and TRBJ2-2; 14 bases line up with TRBD2. Germline trimming cut 7 bases from V and 4 bases from J; bases unmatched to any gene: 2. In germline, CDR1 is SGHDN, CDR2 FVKESK. The CDR3 loop spans 15 amino acids. Written as DNA, the CDR3 is TGTGCCAGCAAGACTAGCGGGAGGGCCACCGGGGAGCTGTTTTTT. Its protein is CASKTSGRATGELFF.

This clone was counted a single time. CDR3 protein: CASSLVEGFADTQYF. DNA of the CDR3: TGTGCCAGCAGCTTGGTGGAGGGGTTCGCAGATACGCAGTATTTT. This chain uses TRBV5-4 with TRBJ2-3, with D possibly TRBD2 on 6 matching bases. Looked up from germline, CDR1 is SGHNT and CDR2 is YYREEE (reference sequence). The V end lost 0 bases, the J end lost 4 bases, and 12 bases lay between the germline ends. The CDR3 extends over 15 amino acids.

This CDR3 reads CASSQDPGGGQFF. CDR3 bases: TGTGCCAGCAGCCAAGACCCAGGCGGGGGCCAGTTCTTC. The rearrangement links TRBV3-1 (or the pseudogene TRBV3-2) to TRBJ2-1, with D tentatively TRBD2 (7 bases). With 0 bases removed from V and 13 bases from J, the gap between germline ends came to 13 bases. Germline CDR1 LGHDT, CDR2 YNNKEL (reference sequence). CDR3 size: 13 residues.

The chain joins TRBV5-1 to TRBJ1-1; maybe TRBD1 (6 bases). Trimming removed 3 bases from V and 0 bases from J, with 9 bases in between. CDR3 length equals 14 residues. CDR1 and CDR2 from the germline V gene are SGHRS and YFSETQ. In nucleotides, the CDR3 is TGCGCCAGCAGCTCGGACAGAATGAACACTGAAGCTTTCTTT. This sequence encodes CASSSDRMNTEAFF.

This sequence joins TRBV6-2 or TRBV6-3 and TRBJ2-1; 8 bases fit TRBD1. The CDR3 extends over 14 amino acids. Trimming at V came to 5 bases and at J to 5 bases, leaving 5 bases not matched to a gene. Germline V gene lookup returns CDR1 MNHEY and CDR2 SVGEGT. The chain's CDR3 is CASSTDREDNEQFF. As DNA, the CDR3 is TGTGCCAGCAGTACGGACAGGGAGGACAATGAGCAGTTCTTC.